Presented here are 13 T cell receptor beta chains from one specimen sequenced in a study of T-cell memory formation after mild COVID-19. MiXCR, applied by TCRdb to the 5' RACE reads, yields one record per CDR3 protein. The top ten hold 25% to 35% of the sample, which has roughly 110,000 distinct CDR3 sequences, 15% to 20% seen once. The material sequenced was PBMCs or a T cell subset sorted from them (not recorded which). The receptors come from an adult woman who had mild COVID-19 (a few samples of this study predate the infection). Cell type and time point are not known.

This clonotype was detected only a few times. The rearrangement joins TRBV30 to TRBJ2-2; TRBD2 might be the D (6 bases). Germline CDR1 GTSNPN, CDR2 SVGIG (reference sequence). The CDR3 sequence is 12 residues long. V lost 5 bases to trimming and J lost 3 bases, with 7 bases between them. CDR3 DNA: TGTGCCTGGGGGGAGGACACCGGGGAGCTGTTTTTT. Translating gives CAWGEDTGELFF.

This sequence joins TRBV9 and TRBJ2-1, with TRBD2 identical over 12 bases. Germline trimming cut 0 bases from V and 7 bases from J; bases unmatched to any gene: 17. The CDR3 consists of 20 residues. Germline CDR1 and CDR2: SGDLS and YYNGEE. The CDR3 DNA is TGTGCCAGCAGCGTAGCAGGGGGAAGGACTAGCGGGGCCTCATTTAATGAGCAGTTCTTC. Protein sequence: CASSVAGGRTSGASFNEQFF.

This clonotype showed up just a few times. The chain joins TRBV6-2 or TRBV6-3 to TRBJ2-5, with TRBD2 matching over 8 bases. V lost 5 bases and J lost 5; bases outside the gene matches: 7. Per germline, CDR1 MNHEY and CDR2 SVGEGT. CDR3 length: 14 amino acids. CDR3 sequence reads: CASSPLAGTETQYF. For the CDR3, the DNA is TGTGCCAGCAGTCCCTTAGCGGGAACGGAGACCCAGTACTTC.

The chain joins TRBV7-9 to TRBJ2-2, with D unresolved. The CDR3 sequence is 13 residues long. Germline loops: CDR1 SEHNR, CDR2 FQNEAQ (reference sequence). Deletions cut 3 bases from V and 6 bases from J, with 8 bases between. In nucleotides, the CDR3 is TGTGCCAGCAGCTTTCCGGTGGCCGGGGAGCTGTTTTTT. This sequence encodes CASSFPVAGELFF. The variable domain in full, completed from reference TRBV7-9 and TRBJ2-2, reads DTGVSQNPRHKITKRGQNVTFRCDPISEHNRLYWYRQTLGQGPEFLTYFQNEAQLEKSRLLSDRFSAERPKGSFSTLEIQRTEQGDSAMYLCASSFPVAGELFFGEGSRLTVL.

This clonotype was seen only a few times. This rearrangement joins TRBV7-9 to TRBJ2-1, with D possibly matching TRBD1 (6 bases). CDR1 is SEHNR and CDR2 is FQNEAQ in the germline V gene (reference sequence). Trimming cost V 5 bases and J 0 bases, with 14 bases left between them. This CDR3 contains 16 residues. The CDR3 DNA is TGTGCCAGCAGCCCACCGGACAGCAGCTCCTACAATGAGCAGTTCTTC. It is translated as CASSPPDSSSYNEQFF.

V usage is TRBV9 and J usage is TRBJ1-2; no definite D call. The germline CDR1 and CDR2 sequences are SGDLS and YYNGEE. Trimming took off 1 base at V and 4 bases at J, with 11 bases between the two ends. The CDR3 sequence is 14 residues long. The DNA for the CDR3 is TGTGCCAGCAGCGTATCCCAGGCGCGCTATGGCTACACCTTC. This translates into CASSVSQARYGYTF.

This clonotype has a handful of counts. The V call is TRBV13, the J call TRBJ2-4, with 11 bases that match TRBD2. This CDR3 has 14 residues. Germline trimming cut 5 bases from V and 7 bases from J; bases unmatched to any gene: 4. Germline V CDR1 and CDR2: PRHDT, FYEKMQ (reference sequence). CDR3 amino acids: CASSPRTSGNIQYF. The CDR3 region has the DNA TGTGCCAGCAGCCCCCGGACTAGCGGGAACATTCAGTACTTC.

This clonotype came up a few times. V and J are TRBV6-6 and TRBJ1-5, with D uncertain. CDR3 length: 15 amino acids. V lost 2 bases, J lost 0 bases, and 8 bases lay in between. CDR1 is MNHNY and CDR2 is SVGAGI in the germline V gene (reference sequence). For the CDR3, the DNA is TGTGCCAGCAGTTACCAGGAATATAGCAATCAGCCCCAGCATTTT. Its protein product is CASSYQEYSNQPQHF.

This clonotype came up a few times. V and J are TRBV9 and TRBJ2-3, with 8 bases aligning to TRBD2. The trim removed 0 bases at V and 0 bases at J, leaving 15 bases unmatched. CDR1 and CDR2 (germline): SGDLS, YYNGEE. This CDR3 is 20 amino acids long. The CDR3 DNA reads as TGTGCCAGCAGCGTAGAGGGAAGGGTAACTAGCGGAGTTAGCACAGATACGCAGTATTTT. Protein: CASSVEGRVTSGVSTDTQYF.

This clonotype was counted a few times. The chain joins TRBV4-2 to TRBJ1-1, with D unclear. Per the germline V gene, CDR1 is LGHNA and CDR2 is YNFKEQ. Trimming cost V 1 base and J 1 base, with 4 bases left between them. This CDR3 has 13 residues. This chain's CDR3 is CASSQGKNTEAFF. In DNA, the CDR3 is TGTGCCAGCAGCCAAGGGAAGAACACTGAAGCTTTCTTT.

The gene calls are TRBV24-1 and TRBJ2-7; 11 positions agree with TRBD1. CDR3 length: 14 amino acids. Trimming cost V 8 bases and J 2 bases; bases outside gene matches: 4. Germline V gene lookup returns CDR1 KGHDR and CDR2 SFDVKD. The CDR3 DNA follows: TGTGCCACCACCTCGGGACAGGGGGCCTACGAGCAGTACTTC. Residues: CATTSGQGAYEQYF.

This clonotype was seen many times. The rearrangement uses TRBV6-2 or TRBV6-3 and TRBJ2-7; possibly TRBD1 for D (6 bases). Germline lookup yields CDR1 MNHEY and CDR2 SVGEGT. The CDR3 runs to 14 residues. Trimming took 4 bases from V and 2 from J, leaving 12 bases between them. The CDR3 coding sequence is TGTGCCAGCAGTTCGGACAGTAGGGCCTACGAGCAGTACTTC. Its protein is CASSSDSRAYEQYF.

The genes are TRBV6-5 and TRBJ1-4; 9 positions match TRBD1. Germline CDR1 is MNHEY and CDR2 is SVGAGI. J lost 5 bases, V lost 5 bases, and 0 bases had no gene match. The CDR3 sequence is 13 residues long. Here the CDR3 reads CASSGQGNEKLFF. The CDR3 DNA reads as TGTGCCAGCAGTGGACAGGGGAATGAAAAACTGTTTTTT.